Presented here are 10 T cell receptor beta chains from one specimen sequenced in a study of blood T cell repertoires in COVID-19. Measured with immunoSEQ multiplex PCR; TCRdb has only the in-frame clones, and not every one. Of about 210,000 clones listed, 89% are singletons. Sequencing used peripheral blood. The source of these receptors is a middle-aged woman with acute or convalescent COVID-19.

This clone was detected only a few times. The V gene is TRBV6-5, the J gene TRBJ1-6, with D tentatively TRBD1 (6 bases). The CDR3 totals 14 residues. Trimming shortened V by 6 bases and J by 9 bases, and 15 bases separated the two germline ends. Germline CDR1 reads MNHEY; CDR2 reads SVGAGI. The CDR3 nucleotides read TGTGCCAGCAGACGCTGGACAGAGGCTTCACCCCTCCACTTT. It translates to CASRRWTEASPLHF.

This clone has at least ten counts. The V gene is TRBV19, the J gene TRBJ1-6; 9 nucleotides line up with TRBD1. From germline, CDR1 is LNHDA and CDR2 SQIVND (reference sequence). The CDR3 runs to 18 residues. V lost 9 bases to trimming and J lost 6 bases; unmatched junction nucleotides: 18. CDR3 sequence reads: CASSPGTGTLGGNSPLHF. CDR3 DNA: TGTGCCAGCAGCCCCGGGACAGGGACTTTGGGAGGTAATTCACCCCTCCACTTT.

V is TRBV9 and J is TRBJ1-4; possibly TRBD1 for D (5 bases). The V gene's germline CDR1 is SGDLS and CDR2 YYNGEE. The CDR3 length is 15 residues. Trimming removed 0 bases from V and 4 bases from J, with 10 bases in between. The CDR3 sequence is CASSVAGMGNEKLFF. CDR3 coding DNA: TGTGCCAGCAGCGTAGCAGGGATGGGTAATGAAAAACTGTTTTTT.

The genes are TRBV6-5 and TRBJ2-3; TRBD2 matches 12 bases. V shed 5 bases, J shed 6 bases, and the junction held 3 bases outside the gene matches. Germline V gives CDR1 MNHEY, CDR2 SVGAGI. The CDR3 is 14 amino acids. The CDR3 here is CASSRTSGVDTQYF. The CDR3 coding sequence is TGTGCCAGCAGTCGGACTAGCGGGGTGGATACGCAGTATTTT.

The V gene is TRBV7-8, the J gene TRBJ1-5; D is uncertain. V was cut by 5 bases and J by 0 bases, with 11 bases left in between. This CDR3 has 15 amino acids. The germline CDR1 and CDR2 sequences are SGHVS and FQNEAQ. The CDR3 loop reads CASSPVRISNQPQHF. In DNA, the CDR3 is TGTGCCAGCAGCCCTGTGAGGATTAGCAATCAGCCCCAGCATTTT.

V usage is TRBV27 and J usage is TRBJ1-2; TRBD1 aligns across 7 bases. Germline V gene lookup returns CDR1 MNHEY and CDR2 SMNVEV (reference sequence). The CDR3 runs 12 residues. After removal of 0 bases from V and 8 bases from J, the junction contained 0 bases not matched to a gene. The DNA for the CDR3 is TGTGCCAGCAGTTTATCAGGGGGCGGCTACACCTTC. Encoded protein: CASSLSGGGYTF.

The rearrangement links TRBV4-1 to TRBJ2-5; 8 bases map to TRBD2. The V gene end was trimmed by 1 base and the J gene end by 1 base; junction bases not matched to a gene: 5. Germline V gene sequence: CDR1 MGHRA, CDR2 YSYEKL. This CDR3 comprises 16 residues. The CDR3 DNA reads TGCGCCAGCAGCCAAGCTGGCGGGGGGCTCCAAGAGACCCAGTACTTC. Amino acids: CASSQAGGGLQETQYF.

The chain employs TRBV5-1 and TRBJ2-2; no firm D call. There are 14 residues in the CDR3. Trimming left V 2 bases short and J 4 bases short, with 9 bases between. The V gene's germline CDR1 is SGHRS and CDR2 YFSETQ. DNA for the CDR3: TGCGCCAGCAGCTTCCGACTTACCACCGGGGAGCTGTTTTTT. Translated: CASSFRLTTGELFF.

This clone has just one count. The V gene is TRBV5-1, the J gene TRBJ1-1; D is unresolved. The CDR3 length is 14 residues. The germline V gene encodes CDR1 SGHRS and CDR2 YFSETQ. Between the trimmed V and J ends, which lost 4 bases and 6 bases, there was a span of 16 bases. The DNA of the CDR3 is TGCGCCAGCAGCCCTGTTCGAGGGCCCCCTGAAGCTTTCTTT. As protein: CASSPVRGPPEAFF.

The chain joins TRBV5-6 to TRBJ1-1; 7 bases align to TRBD1. This CDR3 spans 13 amino acids. Germline assignment: CDR1 SGHDT and CDR2 YYEEEE. V lost 0 bases and J lost 8; bases outside the gene matches: 4. The CDR3 region is CASSLEGRGEAFF. The DNA of the CDR3 is TGTGCCAGCAGCTTGGAAGGCAGGGGGGAAGCTTTCTTT.